This TCR beta chain was retrieved from a study of OX40 agonist ivuxolimab in advanced cancers. Study as a whole: Ivuxolimab, an antibody acting as an agonist of OX40 (CD134), was used to treat patients.

Anyone with autoimmune disease history or systemic immunosuppression was excluded. Remarks on this clone: Antigen specificity is unknown.

Trimming shortened V by 0 bases and J by 4 bases, and 3 bases separated the two germline ends. Germline assignment: CDR1 LNHNV and CDR2 YYDKDF (reference sequence). This CDR3 is built from 13 residues. The data were produced by immunoSEQ multiplex PCR, yet TCRdb's version contains in-frame clones alone and is incomplete. The sample lists roughly 50,000 clones, 80% to 95% occurring once. General study findings and limits: A proportion of nonresponders additionally exhibited low normalized T-cell clonal expansion. Both CD4+ and CD8+ T cell populations in blood had undergone clonal expansion by week 6 at 0.1 to 3.0 mg/kg.

The sequence came from an adult with an advanced solid tumor such as melanoma, head and neck, liver or kidney cancer. The sample in question was CD4+ or CD8+ T cells sorted from blood, obtained in a trial of the OX40 agonist ivuxolimab. V usage is TRBV15 and J usage is TRBJ2-2; D is unclear. Here the CDR3 reads CATSREGTGELFF. CDR3 nucleotide sequence: TGTGCCACCAGCAGAGAAGGCACCGGGGAGCTGTTTTTT.